The 9 T cell receptor beta chains below come from one sample, sequenced in a study of blood T cell repertoires in COVID-19. The table came from immunoSEQ multiplex PCR; TCRdb's copy has only in-frame clones and leaves some out. The sample has over 80,000 clones; approximately 91% are singletons. The sample consisted of peripheral blood. The source of these receptors is a man between 60 and 75 years old with acute or convalescent COVID-19.

The gene calls are TRBV13 and TRBJ1-4; no definite D call. The CDR3 runs to 15 residues. The V and J ends lost 0 bases and 5 bases respectively, with 10 bases between them. The germline V gene has CDR1 PRHDT and CDR2 FYEKMQ (reference sequence). CDR3 nucleotides: TGTGCCAGCAGCTTAGGGATTAACGGGAATGAAAAACTGTTTTTT. The encoded protein is CASSLGINGNEKLFF.

The V call is TRBV7-6, the J call TRBJ2-1; 8 bases map to TRBD2. Germline CDR1 reads SGHVS; CDR2 reads FNYEAQ. The CDR3 spans 16 residues. With V trimmed by 1 base and J by 5 bases, 7 bases remained unmatched. The CDR3 DNA follows: TGTGCCAGCAGCTTAGAGGCCGGGACTAGGGACAATGAGCAGTTCTTC. This gives the protein CASSLEAGTRDNEQFF.

In the case of this clone: This sample also contains other DNA sequences that code for the same CDR3. CDR3 DNA sequence: TGTGCCAGCAGCCAAGATAGGGGGGAGACCCAGTACTTC. Translation gives CASSQDRGETQYF. The rearrangement joins TRBV3-1 (or the pseudogene TRBV3-2) to TRBJ2-5; tentatively, D is TRBD1 (6 bases). This CDR3 comprises 13 residues. V was cut by 0 bases and J by 5 bases, with 7 bases left in between. Germline loops: CDR1 LGHDT, CDR2 YNNKEL (reference sequence).

V is TRBV27 and J is TRBJ2-7, with a tentative D call TRBD2 (5 bases). Germline CDR1 is MNHEY and CDR2 is SMNVEV (reference sequence). The CDR3 sequence is 15 residues long. Trimming took 3 bases from V and 0 from J, leaving 12 bases between them. The CDR3, as DNA: TGTGCCAGCAGTTTTAAGGACTCCTACTCCTACGAGCAGTACTTC. It yields the protein CASSFKDSYSYEQYF.

V and J are TRBV10-3 and TRBJ1-2; maybe TRBD1 (5 bases). This CDR3 has 15 amino acids. The V and J ends lost 4 bases and 2 bases respectively, with 14 bases between them. The germline V gene has CDR1 ENHRY and CDR2 SYGVKD. For the CDR3, the DNA is TGTGCCATCAGTGCTGGGGTGCAGGGAAACTATGGCTACACCTTC. Amino acids: CAISAGVQGNYGYTF.

The V gene is TRBV6-5, the J gene TRBJ2-7; 12 positions agree with TRBD2. The CDR3 loop spans 12 amino acids. V dropped 6 bases and J dropped 12; count of bases not matched to a gene: 6. Per the germline V gene, CDR1 is MNHEY and CDR2 is SVGAGI. CDR3 amino acids: CASSLTSGSAYF. The CDR3 nucleotides read TGTGCCAGCAGCTTGACTAGCGGGAGCGCGTACTTC.

The table lists this clone with a count of one. The rearrangement links TRBV4-1 to TRBJ1-4; tentative D call: TRBD1 (6 bases). This CDR3 region has 14 residues. Germline CDR1 and CDR2: MGHRA and YSYEKL. Trimming took off 2 bases at V and 8 bases at J, with 12 bases between the two ends. CDR3: CASSQLTGVEKLFF. CDR3 nucleotides: TGCGCCAGCAGCCAATTGACAGGAGTAGAAAAACTGTTTTTT.

J is TRBJ2-7 and V is TRBV7-9; 9 nucleotides agree with TRBD1. CDR1 is SEHNR, CDR2 FQNEAQ, per germline (reference sequence). CDR3 size: 15 residues. V lost 3 bases and J lost 1; bases outside the gene matches: 4. The CDR3 region has the DNA TGTGCCAGCAGCTTCGGGACAGGGTTTTCCTACGAGCAGTACTTC. This encodes CASSFGTGFSYEQYF.

The chain combines TRBV14 with TRBJ1-1; D is uncertain. Germline-derived CDR1 and CDR2 are SGHDN and FVKESK. The germline V and J ends were trimmed by 0 bases and 4 bases, with 9 bases remaining between them. CDR3 length: 14 amino acids. The CDR3 protein is CASSQEKVSTEAFF. The CDR3 DNA follows: TGTGCCAGCAGCCAAGAGAAAGTCAGCACTGAAGCTTTCTTT. The variable domain in full, completed from reference TRBV14 and TRBJ1-1, reads EAGVTQFPSHSVIEKGQTVTLRCDPISGHDNLYWYRRVMGKEIKFLLHFVKESKQDESGMPNNRFLAERTGGTYSTLKVQPAELEDSGVYFCASSQEKVSTEAFFGQGTRLTVV.